This TCR beta chain was obtained from a study of shared clonotypes between healthy human individuals. Study-wide results and limits: Unshared clonotypes carried lower generation probabilities than those common to all four donors.

Libraries were prepared by immunoSEQ multiplex PCR; TCRdb keeps only in-frame clonotypes and omits some of them. Among about 700,000 clones listed, under 95% were seen once. CD45RO-negative CD8 cells positively selected for CCR7 made up the naive population, which excluded terminally differentiated effector memory CD45RA+ cells. Donors included only healthy HIV-negative adults lacking recent acute infections or vaccinations. Concerning this clone itself: Its specificity is not known.

Trimming took off 3 bases at V and 5 bases at J, with 14 bases between the two ends. The V gene's germline CDR1 is PRHDT and CDR2 FYEKMQ (reference sequence). The CDR3 runs 14 residues. J is TRBJ2-7 and V is TRBV13, with D perhaps TRBD1 or TRBD2 (5 bases each). The clonotype originates from a man aged 25 to 40 in good health. Sequences were obtained from naive CD8+ T cells sorted from blood. The DNA of the CDR3 is TGTGCCAGCAGCTTCACATTTCAGGGAGACGAGCAGTACTTC. Translation gives CASSFTFQGDEQYF.